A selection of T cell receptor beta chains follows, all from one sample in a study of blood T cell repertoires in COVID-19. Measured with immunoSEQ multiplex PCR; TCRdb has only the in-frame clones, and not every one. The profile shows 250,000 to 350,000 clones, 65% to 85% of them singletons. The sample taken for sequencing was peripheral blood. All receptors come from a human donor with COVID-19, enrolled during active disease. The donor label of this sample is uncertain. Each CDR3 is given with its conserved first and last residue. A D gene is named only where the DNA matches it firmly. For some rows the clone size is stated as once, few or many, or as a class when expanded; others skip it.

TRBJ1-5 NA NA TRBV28 TGTGCCAGCAGCTCCCCGCAGGGTGGCAATCAGCCCCAGCATTTT CASSSPQGGNQPQHF
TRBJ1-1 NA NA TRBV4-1 TGCGCCAGCAGCCCCCGGGAGGGCAACACTGAAGCTTTCTTT CASSPREGNTEAFF
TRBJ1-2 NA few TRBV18 TGTGCCAGCTCACCACCGGGTAGGGAGGACTATGGCTACACCTTC CASSPPGREDYGYTF
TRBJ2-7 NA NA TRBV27 TGTGCCAGCAGCCCCGGGACTCCCAACGAGCAGTACTTC CASSPGTPNEQYF
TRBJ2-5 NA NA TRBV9 TGTGCCAGCAGCGAACAGGGATTTGAGACCCAGTACTTC CASSEQGFETQYF
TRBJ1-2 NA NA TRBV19 TGTGCCAGTAGTATAGACAGGAACTATGGCTACACCTTC CASSIDRNYGYTF
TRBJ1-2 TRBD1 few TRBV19 TGTGCCAGTACCCTGGACAGGGCATCGGGCGGCTACACCTTC CASTLDRASGGYTF
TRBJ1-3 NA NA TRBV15 TGTGCCACCAGCCGCCATCTACAGGGTACTGGAAACACCATATATTTT CATSRHLQGTGNTIYF
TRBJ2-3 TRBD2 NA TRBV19 TGTGCCAGTACGGGGAAGCGGGAGGGCCTGAGGGGCACAGATACGCAGTATTTT CASTGKREGLRGTDTQYF
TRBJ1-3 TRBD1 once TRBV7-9 TGTGCCAGCCTGACAGGGGCCGACTCTGGAAACACCATATATTTT CASLTGADSGNTIYF
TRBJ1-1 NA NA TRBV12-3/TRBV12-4 TGTGCCAGCAGTTTAGGGGCCCTAAGACCCGCTTTCTTT CASSLGALRPAFF
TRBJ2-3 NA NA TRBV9 TGTGCCAGCAGCGTAGGCGGGGAGGACACAGATACGCAGTATTTT CASSVGGEDTDTQYF
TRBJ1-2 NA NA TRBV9 TGTGCCAGCAGCCCCATGGACAGTCTGTATGGCTACACCTTC CASSPMDSLYGYTF
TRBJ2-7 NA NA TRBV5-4 TGTGCCAGCAGCTTGGATCCCACCCGGGAGTGGGTGGTCGAGCAGTACTTC CASSLDPTREWVVEQYF
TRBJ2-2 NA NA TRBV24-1 TGTGCCACCAGTGATACAGGGATGGCCGGGGAGCTGTTTTTT CATSDTGMAGELFF
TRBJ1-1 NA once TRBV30 TGTGCCTGGAGTCGAGGTTCGGGCACTGAAGCTTTCTTT CAWSRGSGTEAFF
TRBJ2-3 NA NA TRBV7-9 TGTGCCAGCAGCCGACGCACAGGAAAGAATTCAGATACGCAGTATTTT CASSRRTGKNSDTQYF
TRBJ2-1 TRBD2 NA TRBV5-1 TGCGCCAGCAGCTTGGCAACAGCGGGAGCCTCGGATGAGCAGTTCTTC CASSLATAGASDEQFF
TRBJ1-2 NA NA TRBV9 TGTGCCAGCAGCCCTCAGGGTGGTGGCTATGGCTACACCTTC CASSPQGGGYGYTF
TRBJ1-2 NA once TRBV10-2 TGCGCCAGCAGTGAGATGGCAGGCCGAATCAACTATGGCTACACCTTC CASSEMAGRINYGYTF
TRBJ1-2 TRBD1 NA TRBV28 TGTGCCAGCAGGAGACAGGGCACAAACTATGGCTACACCTTC CASRRQGTNYGYTF
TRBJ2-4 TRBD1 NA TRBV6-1 TGTGCCAGCAGTGAACGGACAGGGAGAAACATTCAGTACTTC CASSERTGRNIQYF
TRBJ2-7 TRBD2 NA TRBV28 TGTGCCAGCAGTGTCGGGACTAACTACGAGCAGTACTTC CASSVGTNYEQYF
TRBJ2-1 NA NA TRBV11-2 TGTGCCAGCAGCTACCAGTACAATGAGCAGTTCTTC CASSYQYNEQFF
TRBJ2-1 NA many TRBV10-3 TGTGCCATCAGTGAGAGGCCTGCGGCAGGGATGGGCAATGAGCAGTTCTTC CAISERPAAGMGNEQFF
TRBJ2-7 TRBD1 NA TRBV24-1 TGTGCCACCAGTGATGGGGGACAGGGAGCTCGCTACGAGCAGTACTTC CATSDGGQGARYEQYF
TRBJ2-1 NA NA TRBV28 TGTGCCAGCAGTTCCCTGGCCGGAATATCCCTGAGGGAGCAGTTCTTC CASSSLAGISLREQFF
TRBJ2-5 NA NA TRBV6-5 TGTGCCAGCAGTTACTCGGACAGTGGCCAAGAGACCCAGTACTTC CASSYSDSGQETQYF